This TCR beta chain comes out of a study of cytomegalovirus exposure and HLA in healthy donors. The overall study: In an earlier analysis, 95 million to 140 million unique TCR beta sequences were found from 150 million to 200 million T cells. The study's early data release held roughly 90 million unique TCRs from HLA-typed donors.

Researchers ran the PCR with 60 Vbeta and 13 Jbeta primers. Generated by immunoSEQ multiplex PCR, the TCRdb table keeps only in-frame clones and is missing some. This table has some 180,000 clones, 80% to 85% appearing once. With regard to this clone: As yet, its antigen is unknown.

Study conclusions and caveats: In an earlier analysis, productive rearrangement rates for most beta V segments clustered near 87% or 30%.

The specimen sequenced was PBMCs. This clonotype was sampled from a male donor in good health and CMV-seronegative.

The CDR3 coding sequence is TGTGCCAGCAGCTTAGGTGGACAGGGGGCGAGGGAGACCCAGTACTTC. The encoded protein is CASSLGGQGARETQYF. The chain has TRBV7-9 and TRBJ2-5, with 11 bases identical to TRBD1. The junction had 6 bases not matched to a gene; V was cut back by 1 base and J by 5 bases. Germline V gene lookup returns CDR1 SEHNR and CDR2 FQNEAQ (reference sequence). This CDR3 has 16 amino acids.